This TCR beta chain originates from a study of blood T cell repertoires in COVID-19. CDR3 length: 13 amino acids. The germline gives CDR1 MNHEY, CDR2 SVGAGI. In Seattle, patients joined the study during active infection and were tracked longitudinally. Authors' analysis steps: For nucleated cells, counts were estimated from reference gene primer amplification. The data were produced by immunoSEQ multiplex PCR, yet TCRdb's version contains in-frame clones alone and is incomplete. V and J calls and clone size are copied from that table; D and trimming were computed from the DNA. The table has fewer than 250,000 clones, roughly 82% seen once; the top ten hold approximately 7.8%.

This chain links TRBV6-5 with TRBJ2-7, with 9 positions matching TRBD1. The sequencing sample was made of peripheral blood. The TCR sequence derives from a woman in her sixties with COVID-19, enrolled during active disease. This chain's CDR3 is CAISPRDRVEQYV. For the CDR3, the DNA is TGTGCCATCAGTCCTAGGGACAGGGTCGAGCAGTACGTC.